The 11 T cell receptor beta chains listed next were all sequenced from one sample in a study of blood T cells in healthy people across ages. The use of a sample-barcoded 5' primer and a J-beta primer mix characterized a second PCR of about 6 to 11 cycles. TCRdb reprocessed the 5' RACE reads with MiXCR, giving one entry per CDR3 protein. Of 950,000 to 1,200,000 distinct CDR3 sequences detected, roughly two fifths appear once; the ten largest clones hold about 12%. The sample consisted of blood. All receptors come from a man aged 18 to 30 in good health.

As for this clonotype: With a much larger clone just one base away, this may be a read error. The chain uses TRBV5-5 and TRBJ2-5; weak D call: TRBD2 (6 bases). The CDR3 consists of 14 residues. V lost 5 bases to trimming and J lost 11 bases, with 22 bases between them. The germline V gene encodes CDR1 SGHKS and CDR2 YYEKEE (reference sequence). In DNA form, the CDR3 reads TGTGCCAGCAGTCGGGACTTCTCCTACAATGAGCAGTACTTC. It encodes CASSRDFSYNEQYF.

The chain carries TRBV18 and TRBJ1-2; tentative D call: TRBD1 (5 bases). Germline V gene data show CDR1 as KGHSH and CDR2 as LQKENI. V lost 4 bases and J 8 bases, leaving 14 bases between the germline ends. This CDR3 contains 13 residues. CDR3 amino acids: CASSLNFQGGYTF. The DNA for the CDR3 is TGTGCCAGCTCACTCAATTTTCAGGGCGGCTACACCTTC.

This clonotype was picked up a small number of times. The V and J genes are TRBV6-6 and TRBJ1-2; 8 bases fit TRBD1. V was pared by 7 bases and J by 4 bases, with 8 bases of the junction left unmatched. The CDR3 extends over 14 amino acids. Per the germline V gene, CDR1 is MNHNY and CDR2 is SVGAGI (reference sequence). CDR3 residues: CASTQTGTGYGYTF. CDR3 coding DNA: TGTGCCAGCACCCAAACCGGGACAGGCTATGGCTACACCTTC.

The rearrangement joins TRBV3-1 to TRBJ2-4; D possibly uses TRBD1 or TRBD2 (5 bases each). This CDR3 contains 15 residues. The germline V gene encodes CDR1 LGHDT and CDR2 YNNKEL (reference sequence). V lost 0 bases and J lost 4, with 10 bases in between. CDR3 DNA sequence: TGTGCCAGCAGCCAAGAGGGGGAGTATAAAAACATTCAGTACTTC. Its translation is CASSQEGEYKNIQYF.

The chain couples TRBV20-1 to TRBJ1-5; 8 bases map to TRBD1. The CDR3 is 17 amino acids. Trimming took 1 base from V and 0 from J; bases not matched to a gene: 8. Per the germline V gene, CDR1 is DFQATT and CDR2 is SNEGSKA (reference sequence). The CDR3 DNA reads as TGCAGTGCTAGAGCCTCGGGACAGGCACATAGCAATCAGCCCCAGCATTTT. Protein product: CSARASGQAHSNQPQHF.

The chain joins TRBV19 to TRBJ2-1; 9 nucleotides agree with TRBD1. The J call is in doubt because the DNA end fits TRBJ2-7 better. The CDR3 runs 14 residues. Germline V CDR1 and CDR2: LNHDA, SQIVND (reference sequence). The CDR3 DNA sequence: TGTGCCACTGTACAGGGGGCATCCTACAATGAGCAGTACTTC. Amino acids: CATVQGASYNEQYF.

The sample holds many counts of this clonotype. The chain is built from TRBV6-6 and TRBJ1-2; D unresolved. Germline V lookup: CDR1 MNHNY, CDR2 SVGAGI (reference sequence). This CDR3 spans 11 amino acids. V was clipped by 3 bases and J by 4 bases, with 3 bases between them. This CDR3 reads CASSYRYGYTF. DNA for the CDR3: TGTGCCAGCAGTTATCGCTATGGCTACACCTTC.

The J gene is TRBJ2-2, the V gene TRBV5-6; D remains ambiguous. V lost 5 bases to trimming and J lost 4 bases, with 9 bases between them. The CDR3 contains 13 residues. Germline CDR1 SGHDT, CDR2 YYEEEE. CDR3 sequence reads: CASRRWRTGELFF. Written as DNA, the CDR3 is TGTGCCAGCAGAAGATGGCGCACCGGGGAGCTGTTTTTT. Full variable domain (rest looked up from reference TRBV5-6 and TRBJ2-2): DAGVTQSPTHLIKTRGQQVTLRCSPKSGHDTVSWYQQALGQGPQFIFQYYEEEERQRGNFPDRFSGHQFPNYSSELNVNALLLGDSALYLCASRRWRTGELFFGEGSRLTVL.

This clonotype was found a few times. This CDR3 is CSARSTGLGGYTF. In DNA form, the CDR3 reads TGCAGTGCTAGATCAACAGGTCTGGGAGGCTACACCTTC. The chain uses TRBV20-1 and TRBJ1-2; weak D call: TRBD1 (5 bases). CDR1 and CDR2 (germline): DFQATT, SNEGSKA (reference sequence). V was pared by 2 bases and J by 8 bases, with 15 bases between. This CDR3 is built from 13 residues.

The chain couples TRBV5-5 to TRBJ2-1, with a possible D match to TRBD1 (5 bases). Trimming took 3 bases from V and 3 from J, leaving 13 bases between them. Germline V gene lookup returns CDR1 SGHKS and CDR2 YYEKEE (reference sequence). There are 15 residues in the CDR3. CDR3 protein: CASSSLGHLYNEQFF. CDR3 nucleotides: TGTGCCAGCAGCTCTCTCGGACACCTCTACAATGAGCAGTTCTTC.

Concerning this clonotype: At one boundary the junction diverges from the germline segment, which might be a read error. The V call is TRBV20-1, the J call TRBJ2-3; 7 nucleotides line up with TRBD1. This CDR3 spans 14 amino acids. Germline assignment: CDR1 DFQATT and CDR2 SNEGSKA (reference sequence). The CDR3 nucleotides read TGCAGGGCTAGAACAGGGGACGGCACAGATACGCAGTATTTT. Amino acid sequence: CRARTGDGTDTQYF.